These T cell receptor beta chains were read from a single sample in a study of T-cell reconstitution after alpha-beta-depleted transplantation in children. TCRdb independently ran MiXCR on the PCR reads; one entry per CDR3 protein. Seen here are 100,000 to 120,000 distinct CDR3 sequences, roughly 6.1% observed once, and the top ten hold approximately 23%. Sample: PBMCs, mostly from graft donor cells, taken 360 days after TCRalphabeta/CD19-depleted stem cell transplant. The receptor set was obtained from a male patient between 2 and 9 years old who had a stem cell transplant for acute lymphoblastic leukemia, so the T cells may come from the graft donor. Each CDR3 is given with its conserved first and last residue. The order of the fields is V gene, D gene, clone size, J gene, CDR3 DNA, CDR3 protein. D genes are given only for firm matches. Size values are once, few and many counts, or a class for expanded clones, and some rows have none.

>TRBV2|-|many|TRBJ2-7
TGTGCCAGCAGGACCAGCGGGTCCACCTACGAGCAGTACTTC
CASRTSGSTYEQYF
>TRBV11-2|TRBD1|few|TRBJ2-6
TGTGCCAGCAGCTCGGGACAGGGGGCGGTCCGCTCTGGGGCCAACGTCCTGACTTTC
CASSSGQGAVRSGANVLTF
>TRBV7-9|-|-|TRBJ1-6
TGTGCCAGCAGCTTAGAACAGTATACCTCACCCCTCCACTTT
CASSLEQYTSPLHF
>TRBV7-2|TRBD1|few|TRBJ2-7
TGTGCCAGCAGCTTAGCGGGACAGGCCTACGAGCAGTACTTC
CASSLAGQAYEQYF
>TRBV24-1|-|many|TRBJ1-1
TGTGCCACCAGAGAAGGGTGGGGGACTGAAGCTTTCTTT
CATREGWGTEAFF
>TRBV7-9|TRBD1|many|TRBJ2-7
TGTGCCAGCAGCTTAGGTCGGACAGGGTTGACCGAGCAGTACTTC
CASSLGRTGLTEQYF
>TRBV5-6|-|-|TRBJ2-7
TGTGCCATCAGCCTGGGGCTCTGGGCCTACGAGCAGTACTTC
CAISLGLWAYEQYF
>TRBV28|TRBD1|many|TRBJ2-7
TGTGCCAGCACCTCCGGGACAGGGGACTACGAGCAGTACTTC
CASTSGTGDYEQYF
>TRBV6-2/TRBV6-3|TRBD1|many|TRBJ2-1
TGTGCCAGCAGTTACCGGGACAGGGGAATTAGTGAGCAGTTCTTC
CASSYRDRGISEQFF
>TRBV6-5|TRBD2|many|TRBJ2-5
TGTGCCAGCAGGCGCACCGGGACTAGCGGGAAAGAGACCCAGTACTTC
CASRRTGTSGKETQYF
>TRBV7-6|TRBD2|-|TRBJ2-3
TGTGCCAGCAGCTACCCCCTCGGAGCGGGAGGGGAAGATACGCAGTATTTT
CASSYPLGAGGEDTQYF
>TRBV2|-|many|TRBJ2-2
TGTGCCAGCAGGCAAACGGGGATGCCGAACACCGGGGAGCTGTTTTTT
CASRQTGMPNTGELFF
>TRBV12-3/TRBV12-4|-|few|TRBJ1-2
TGTGCCAGCAGTACATACAGGGACTATGGCTACACCTTC
CASSTYRDYGYTF
>TRBV20-1|-|many|TRBJ2-3
TGCAGTGCTAGAGATCCCCCCGATGGGCAGTATTTT
CSARDPPDGQYF
>TRBV3-1|-|few|TRBJ2-7
TGTGCCAGCAGCTATTCGGGACTCCCTTACGAGCAGTACTTC
CASSYSGLPYEQYF
>TRBV27|-|few|TRBJ2-1
TGTGCCAGCAGTCCGTTAGCGGCCCTTGAGCAGTTCTTC
CASSPLAALEQFF
>TRBV20-1|TRBD1|few|TRBJ2-3
TGCAGTGCTCACCCTTTCCCGACAGGGTGGACAGATACGCAGTATTTT
CSAHPFPTGWTDTQYF
>TRBV27|-|few|TRBJ2-1
TGTGCCAGCAGTTTCCGGGGCCTTTTAAATGAGCAGTTCTTC
CASSFRGLLNEQFF
>TRBV27|TRBD1|few|TRBJ2-1
TGTGCCAGCAGTGTTTCACAGGGGAATAGGGACAATGAGCAGTTCTTC
CASSVSQGNRDNEQFF
>TRBV5-5|TRBD2|few|TRBJ2-1
TGTGCCAGCAGCTTGGAGCTAGCGGGTATATTTAATGAGCAGTTCTTC
CASSLELAGIFNEQFF
>TRBV5-1|TRBD2|many|TRBJ2-1
TGCGCCAGCAGCTTGGAGGGACTAGCGGGGTACAATGAGCAGTTCTTC
CASSLEGLAGYNEQFF
>TRBV7-9|-|many|TRBJ1-4
TGTGCCAGCAGCTTGGGCAATAATGAAAAACTGTTTTTT
CASSLGNNEKLFF
>TRBV13|-|-|TRBJ2-7
TGTGCCAGCAGCTTAGGAGAGGGGGCCTACGAGCAGTACTTC
CASSLGEGAYEQYF
>TRBV20-1|TRBD2|-|TRBJ2-7
TGCTGTGCTAGAGGGCTAGCGGGAGGGCCTACCTACGAGCAGTACTTC
CCARGLAGGPTYEQYF
>TRBV28|TRBD1|many|TRBJ1-2
TGTGCCACCCCGGGACAGGCTCCCTATGGCTACACCTTC
CATPGQAPYGYTF
>TRBV20-1|-|-|TRBJ1-5
TGCAGTGTTCCACAGGTGAATCAGCCCCAGCATTTT
CSVPQVNQPQHF
>TRBV28|-|many|TRBJ2-4
TGTGCCAGCAGCCAGGGAGAGGTAGTCAAAAACATTCAGTACTTC
CASSQGEVVKNIQYF
>TRBV28|-|many|TRBJ2-7
TGTGCCAGCAGTCAAGGGACCTTCTACGAGCAGTACTTC
CASSQGTFYEQYF
>TRBV4-2|-|-|TRBJ1-4
TGTGCCAGCAGCCTAGGAATCAGGATTGGCGATCTGTTTTTT
CASSLGIRIGDLFF
>TRBV20-1|-|many|TRBJ1-5
TGCAGTGCTAGAGATAGGGCTAGCAATCAGCCCCAGCATTTT
CSARDRASNQPQHF
>TRBV6-1|-|-|TRBJ2-4
TGTGCCAGCAGGGGACGGTCGGGGAAAGCCAAAAACATTCAGTACTTC
CASRGRSGKAKNIQYF
>TRBV28|-|many|TRBJ2-1
TGTGCCAGCAGGGGACTCTTGAATGAGCAGTTCTTC
CASRGLLNEQFF
>TRBV28|-|many|TRBJ2-4
TGTGCCAGCAGCCGACCCAGGGTTACGGCCAAAAACATTCAGTACTTC
CASSRPRVTAKNIQYF
>TRBV7-9|-|-|TRBJ2-5
TGTGCCAGCAGCTTAGTATTGGAGCAGGGGCAAGAGACCCAGTACTTC
CASSLVLEQGQETQYF
>TRBV25-1|-|many|TRBJ1-4
TGTGCCAGCAACCGGGGGGCCGGCGAAAAACTGTTTTTT
CASNRGAGEKLFF
>TRBV6-5|-|-|TRBJ2-7
TGTGCCAGCAGTTACTCCTCAGGGAGTTACGAGCAGTACTTC
CASSYSSGSYEQYF
>TRBV18|-|many|TRBJ1-1
TGTGCCAGCTCACCACAGGGAACCGACACTGAAGCTTTCTTT
CASSPQGTDTEAFF
>TRBV4-3|TRBD1|many|TRBJ2-3
TGCGCCAGCAGCCAATCGTGGACAGGAGGAGATACGCAGTATTTT
CASSQSWTGGDTQYF
>TRBV29-1|TRBD1|many|TRBJ1-2
TGCAGCGTCTCTACAGGGGGCTATGGCTACACCTTC
CSVSTGGYGYTF
>TRBV10-3|-|many|TRBJ2-7
TGTGCCATCAGTGAGCTCAAAGGGCGAAGCTCCTACGAGCAGTACTTC
CAISELKGRSSYEQYF
>TRBV27|-|-|TRBJ1-2
TGTGCCAGCAGTCACCAGGGGCGACACTATGGCTACACCTTC
CASSHQGRHYGYTF
>TRBV6-5|TRBD2|few|TRBJ2-7
TGTGCCAGCAGACTCGGACTAGCGGGAGGACGCTACGAGCAGTACTTC
CASRLGLAGGRYEQYF
>TRBV18|-|many|TRBJ1-1
TGTGCCAGCTCAGGGTTAGGCATGAACACTGAAGCTTTCTTT
CASSGLGMNTEAFF
>TRBV24-1|-|many|TRBJ2-7
TGTGCCACCAGTGATTCTGTACTCCCCCACGAGCAGTACTTC
CATSDSVLPHEQYF
>TRBV5-1|-|-|TRBJ2-7
TGCGCCAGCAGCTCAAGACTTACGGGCCCCTACGAGCAGTACTTC
CASSSRLTGPYEQYF